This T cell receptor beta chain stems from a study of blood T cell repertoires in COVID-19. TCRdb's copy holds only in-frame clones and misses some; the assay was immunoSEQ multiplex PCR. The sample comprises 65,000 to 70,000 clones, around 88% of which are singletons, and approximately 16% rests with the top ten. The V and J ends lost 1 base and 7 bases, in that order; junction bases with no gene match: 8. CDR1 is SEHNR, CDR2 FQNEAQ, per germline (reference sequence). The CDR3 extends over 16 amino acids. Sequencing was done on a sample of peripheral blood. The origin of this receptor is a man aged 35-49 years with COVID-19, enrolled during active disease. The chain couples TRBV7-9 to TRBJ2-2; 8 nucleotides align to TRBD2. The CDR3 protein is CASSLGPGGAGGELFF. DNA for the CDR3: TGTGCCAGCAGCTTAGGGCCCGGGGGGGCCGGCGGGGAGCTGTTTTTT.